The 6 T cell receptor beta chains reported below all come from one sample, sequenced in a study of molecular identifiers for immune sequencing clone quantification. From the PCR reads, TCRdb called clonotypes with MiXCR, one entry per CDR3 protein. Of approximately 550,000 distinct CDR3 sequences listed, roughly 23% are singletons. Sequencing input: naive CD8+ T cells from blood, with Jurkat cell RNA spiked in. As to subset: FACS-sorted CD8+CD4-CCR7+CD45RA+ naive T cells. All receptors come from a human donor in good health. Some libraries in this study had Jurkat cell RNA spiked in.

This clonotype was picked up many times. CDR3: CASSQVNGLGFYNEQFF. In nucleotides, the CDR3 is TGCGCCAGCAGCCAGGTCAACGGCCTTGGATTCTACAATGAGCAGTTCTTC. The rearrangement joins TRBV4-3 to TRBJ2-1; D not certain. Germline CDR1 reads LGHNA; CDR2 reads YSLEER. V was pared by 3 bases and J by 3 bases, with 18 bases between. This CDR3 region has 17 residues.

There are a few counts of this clonotype. The chain employs TRBV4-1 and TRBJ2-1, with D unresolved. The CDR3 loop spans 15 amino acids. CDR1 is MGHRA and CDR2 is YSYEKL in the germline V gene. V lost 0 bases to trimming and J lost 4 bases, with 10 bases between them. This CDR3 reads CASSQDTANYNEQFF. In nucleotides, the CDR3 is TGCGCCAGCAGCCAAGATACCGCGAATTACAATGAGCAGTTCTTC.

This clonotype was counted many times. The chain employs TRBV20-1 and TRBJ2-5, with TRBD2 matching 9 bases. Germline CDR1 DFQATT, CDR2 SNEGSKA (reference sequence). The CDR3 totals 15 residues. V lost 1 base to trimming and J lost 5 bases; unmatched junction nucleotides: 8. The CDR3 coding sequence is TGCAGTGCTAGAGGGAGTGGCGGGGGGGGTGAGACCCAGTACTTC. Protein sequence: CSARGSGGGGETQYF.

The chain links TRBV12-3 or TRBV12-4 to TRBJ1-1; TRBD1 might be the D (5 bases). Trimming removed 4 bases at V and 6 bases at J, with 15 bases between. The length of the CDR3 is 14 residues. CDR3 protein: CASSSEGAASEAFF. As DNA, the CDR3 is TGTGCCAGCAGTTCCGAAGGGGCCGCATCTGAAGCTTTCTTT.

The chain employs TRBV7-9 and TRBJ2-3, with 14 bases aligning to TRBD2. The V gene's germline CDR1 is SEHNR and CDR2 FQNEAQ (reference sequence). The CDR3 consists of 19 residues. Trimming cost V 5 bases and J 5 bases; bases outside gene matches: 15. The CDR3 loop reads CASSHTILTSGGEEDTQYF. Here the CDR3 DNA reads TGTGCCAGCAGCCACACAATCCTGACTAGCGGGGGGGAGGAAGATACGCAGTATTTT.

The chain employs TRBV9 and TRBJ2-7; 12 positions match TRBD1. Losses at the gene ends were 3 bases for V and 3 bases for J; bases not matched to a gene: 7. The length of the CDR3 is 16 residues. Per germline, CDR1 SGDLS and CDR2 YYNGEE. The CDR3 DNA sequence: TGTGCCAGCAGCGAGGGACAGGGGGCCACCCTCTACGAGCAGTACTTC. Amino acid sequence: CASSEGQGATLYEQYF.